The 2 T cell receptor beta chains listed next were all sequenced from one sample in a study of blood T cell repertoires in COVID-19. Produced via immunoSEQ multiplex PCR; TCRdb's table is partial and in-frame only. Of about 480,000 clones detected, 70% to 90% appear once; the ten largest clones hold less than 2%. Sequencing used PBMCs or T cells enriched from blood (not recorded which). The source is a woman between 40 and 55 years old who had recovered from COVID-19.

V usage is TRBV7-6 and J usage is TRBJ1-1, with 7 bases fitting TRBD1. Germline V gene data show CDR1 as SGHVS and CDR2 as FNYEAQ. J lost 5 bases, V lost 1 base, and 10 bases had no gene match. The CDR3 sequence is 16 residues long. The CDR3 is CASSLGSAGGGTEAFF. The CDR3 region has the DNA TGTGCCAGCAGCTTAGGCTCCGCAGGGGGAGGAACTGAAGCTTTCTTT.

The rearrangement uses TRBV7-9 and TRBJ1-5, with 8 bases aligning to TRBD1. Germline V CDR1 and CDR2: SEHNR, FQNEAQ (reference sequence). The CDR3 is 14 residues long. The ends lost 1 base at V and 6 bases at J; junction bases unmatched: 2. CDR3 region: CASSLDRGGQPQHF. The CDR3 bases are TGTGCCAGCAGCTTAGACAGGGGGGGTCAGCCCCAGCATTTT.